These 32 T cell receptor beta chains were all obtained from the same sample, sequenced in a study of spatial heterogeneity in lung cancer. No antigen has been assigned to these receptors. Study-level results: Counts that tracked tumor mutation counts were those of expanded intratumoral alpha and beta TCRs.

Sample time point: sample taken at primary tumor resection. Each CDR3 protein gets one entry after TCRdb re-called the 5' RACE reads with MiXCR. This sample has about 7,000 distinct CDR3 sequences, with approximately 14% found just once. The source material was lung tumor tissue, sampled at surgery. These receptors were collected from a male donor with early-stage non-small cell lung cancer.

This clonotype was observed many times. This beta chain turned up in a library designed for alpha chains; as an off-target read, its abundance says little. The CDR3 DNA is TGTGCCAGCAGCCCAGACTCGTCGGGGGGGATCTACGAGCAGTACTTC. As protein: CASSPDSSGGIYEQYF. The gene calls are TRBV4-2 and TRBJ2-7; 8 bases line up with TRBD2. Germline CDR1 LGHNA, CDR2 YNFKEQ. This CDR3 is built from 16 residues. The J segment lost 3 bases and the V segment lost 4 bases, leaving 11 bases of the junction unmatched.

This clonotype has a handful of counts. The size of this beta chain means little, since it is a stray read in a library made for alpha chains. The chain links TRBV12-3 or TRBV12-4 to TRBJ2-1; D is undetermined. CDR3 length: 11 residues. Trimming stripped 6 bases from V and 5 bases from J, with 5 bases between. This CDR3 reads CASSPDNEQFF. The CDR3 DNA is TGTGCCAGCAGCCCAGACAATGAGCAGTTCTTC.

Comment on this clonotype: The library was designed around alpha chains, so this beta chain is a stray read whose abundance carries little weight. CDR3 DNA: TGCAGTGCTAGATCCCTACTAGCGGGAGTTCTTGAGACCCAGTACTTC. Translated: CSARSLLAGVLETQYF. This chain joins TRBV20-1 and TRBJ2-5; the match to TRBD2 covers 11 bases. After removal of 2 bases from V and 5 bases from J, the junction contained 10 bases not matched to a gene. CDR1 and CDR2 (germline): DFQATT, SNEGSKA (reference sequence). The CDR3 consists of 16 residues.

This clonotype was recorded at least ten times. This beta chain is an unintended read in a library built for alpha chains; its size means little. The J gene is TRBJ2-7, the V gene TRBV20-1; TRBD2 aligns across 10 bases. The CDR3 extends over 13 amino acids. V lost 3 bases and J lost 2; bases outside the gene matches: 1. Germline CDR1 DFQATT, CDR2 SNEGSKA (reference sequence). CDR3 sequence reads: CSASTSGTYEQYF. The DNA of the CDR3 is TGCAGTGCTAGTACTAGCGGGACCTACGAGCAGTACTTC.

This clonotype is medium-sized in the sample. A library made for alpha chains picked up this beta chain off target, so its size means little. The chain carries TRBV28 and TRBJ2-7, with 9 bases fitting TRBD1. The CDR3 extends over 14 amino acids. Unmatched junction bases numbered 4, after V lost 5 bases and J lost 2 bases. Germline CDR1 MDHEN, CDR2 SYDVKM. The CDR3 sequence: CASSGWTGAYEQYF. DNA for the CDR3: TGTGCCAGCAGTGGTTGGACAGGGGCCTACGAGCAGTACTTC.

This clonotype was counted between two and nine times. This beta chain came through as a stray read in a library set up for alpha chains, and its size says little. This chain joins TRBV2 and TRBJ2-5; 7 bases align to TRBD1. CDR1 and CDR2 from the germline V gene are SNHLY and FYNNEI. This CDR3 spans 14 amino acids. V was pared by 8 bases and J by 4 bases, with 10 bases of the junction left unmatched. The CDR3 spells CASLTTGVAETQYF. CDR3 nucleotides: TGTGCCAGCCTCACTACAGGGGTAGCAGAGACCCAGTACTTC. Full variable domain (outside the CDR3, taken from reference TRBV2 and TRBJ2-5): EPEVTQTPSHQVTQMGQEVILRCVPISNHLYFYWYRQILGQKVEFLVSFYNNEISEKSEIFDDQFSVERPDGSNFTLKIRSTKLEDSAMYFCASLTTGVAETQYFGPGTRLLVL.

This clonotype was counted many times. This beta chain is off target for a library built for alpha chains, so its abundance means little. This chain joins TRBV7-9 and TRBJ2-5; D uncertain. CDR1 is SEHNR, CDR2 FQNEAQ, per germline (reference sequence). With 5 bases removed from V and 4 bases from J, the gap between germline ends came to 14 bases. CDR3 length: 14 residues. The CDR3, as DNA: TGTGCCAGCAGCCTGACTCAAGGCCCAGAGACCCAGTACTTC. Protein product: CASSLTQGPETQYF. The entire variable domain, with the rest obtained from reference TRBV7-9 and TRBJ2-5, is as follows: DTGVSQNPRHKITKRGQNVTFRCDPISEHNRLYWYRQTLGQGPEFLTYFQNEAQLEKSRLLSDRFSAERPKGSFSTLEIQRTEQGDSAMYLCASSLTQGPETQYFGPGTRLLVL.

This clonotype was counted ten times or more. The size of this beta chain means little, since it is a stray read in a library made for alpha chains. The gene calls are TRBV11-2 and TRBJ2-2; TRBD2 matches 11 bases. This CDR3 has 17 amino acids. With 5 bases clipped from V and 6 bases from J, the junction kept 11 bases outside the gene matches. CDR1 is SGHAT and CDR2 is FQNNGV in the germline V gene. CDR3 in amino acids: CASSPPGRLAGPGELFF. In DNA form, the CDR3 reads TGTGCCAGCAGCCCACCAGGGCGACTAGCGGGGCCCGGGGAGCTGTTTTTT.

This clonotype was found many times. This beta chain is off target for a library built for alpha chains, so its abundance means little. V usage is TRBV9 and J usage is TRBJ1-4, with unresolved D. Germline V lookup: CDR1 SGDLS, CDR2 YYNGEE. The CDR3 covers 13 residues. The V end was cut by 3 bases, the J end by 12 bases, with 15 bases between. CDR3: CASSAQPDGELFF. CDR3 coding DNA: TGTGCCAGCAGCGCCCAACCCGATGGGGAACTGTTTTTT.

Within the sample, this clonotype is medium-sized. Because the library targeted alpha chains, this beta chain is an off-target read whose size means little. This chain uses TRBV24-1 with TRBJ1-1; TRBD1 might be the D (5 bases). The CDR3 consists of 14 residues. CDR1 and CDR2 (germline): KGHDR, SFDVKD. V gave up 6 bases and J gave up 0 bases, with 10 bases separating them. CDR3 DNA: TGTGCCACCAGTTCGGGACGGATGAACACTGAAGCTTTCTTT. Translating gives CATSSGRMNTEAFF.

Comments on this clonotype: As an off-target read in a library built for alpha chains, this beta chain has a frequency of little significance. The rearrangement links TRBV6-5 to TRBJ1-2; 7 positions agree with TRBD1. V was pared by 4 bases and J by 7 bases, with 6 bases of the junction left unmatched. The CDR3 is 13 amino acids. Germline V gene data show CDR1 as MNHEY and CDR2 as SVGAGI. CDR3 sequence (DNA): TGTGCCAGCAGTTCCTACAGGGGCGCTGGCTACACCTTC. Protein: CASSSYRGAGYTF.

This clonotype has ten or more counts. A library made for alpha chains picked up this beta chain off target, so its size means little. This rearrangement joins TRBV20-1 to TRBJ1-5, with D maybe TRBD1 (6 bases). Trimming removed 4 bases at V and 6 bases at J, with 16 bases between. The CDR3 is made up of 14 amino acids. Germline V lookup: CDR1 DFQATT, CDR2 SNEGSKA (reference sequence). The CDR3 nucleotides are TGCAGTGCTATCCGAGGGGGGGCGAGTCAGCCCCAGCATTTT. The encoded protein is CSAIRGGASQPQHF.

On this clonotype itself: This beta chain lies outside the target of a library built for alpha chains; its clone size means little. V gene TRBV4-3 combines with J gene TRBJ2-2, with unresolved D. The CDR3 length is 13 residues. The V gene's germline CDR1 is LGHNA and CDR2 YSLEER. Trimming took off 0 bases at V and 7 bases at J, with 6 bases between the two ends. The CDR3 DNA sequence: TGCGCCAGCAGCCAAGATTGGAGCGGGGAGCTGTTTTTT. Translating it yields CASSQDWSGELFF.

This clonotype was counted ten times or more. The library was built for alpha chains, so this beta chain is an off-target read and its size means little. The V gene is TRBV24-1, the J gene TRBJ2-1; TRBD1 is a possible D gene (5 bases). The CDR3 totals 12 residues. V dropped 5 bases and J dropped 4 bases, with 5 bases sitting between them. Germline CDR1 and CDR2: KGHDR and SFDVKD. The chain's CDR3 is CATSAGYNEQFF. CDR3 DNA: TGTGCCACCAGTGCAGGGTACAATGAGCAGTTCTTC.

This clonotype was observed many times. As an off-target read in a library built for alpha chains, this beta chain has a frequency of little significance. The chain links TRBV5-1 to TRBJ1-1; no clear D. The CDR3 has 13 residues. The V and J ends lost 1 base and 1 base respectively, with 5 bases between them. The germline V gene encodes CDR1 SGHRS and CDR2 YFSETQ. Here the CDR3 DNA reads TGCGCCAGCAGCTTGCATGAGAACACTGAAGCTTTCTTT. It specifies CASSLHENTEAFF.

This clonotype is judged medium-sized (0.01 to 0.1%). This beta chain appears as a stray read in a library generated for alpha chains; its size is not informative. The chain couples TRBV30 to TRBJ1-6, with D unresolved. Between the trimmed V and J ends, which lost 3 bases and 8 bases, there was a span of 11 bases. Germline V lookup: CDR1 GTSNPN, CDR2 SVGIG (reference sequence). The CDR3 contains 13 residues. This CDR3 reads CAWSAGDDSPLHF. The CDR3 nucleotides are TGTGCCTGGAGCGCCGGTGATGATTCACCCCTCCACTTT.

This clonotype was picked up many times. This beta chain turned up in a library designed for alpha chains; as an off-target read, its abundance says little. V and J are TRBV11-2 and TRBJ1-1; D is possibly TRBD1 (5 bases). The V end lost 0 bases, the J end lost 0 bases, and 8 bases lay between the germline ends. This CDR3 spans 15 amino acids. CDR1 is SGHAT, CDR2 FQNNGV, per germline. CDR3 bases: TGTGCCAGCAGCTTAGATGGGGGAGTGAACACTGAAGCTTTCTTT. As protein: CASSLDGGVNTEAFF.

This clonotype is classed as medium-sized. With the library built for alpha chains, this beta chain is off target and its frequency is not meaningful. The V gene is TRBV7-9, the J gene TRBJ2-7; 12 nucleotides line up with TRBD2. This CDR3 contains 19 residues. The V segment lost 5 bases and the J segment 0 bases; nucleotides outside the gene matches: 14. Germline V gene data show CDR1 as SEHNR and CDR2 as FQNEAQ (reference sequence). The CDR3 region is CASSTYQTSGGPNSYEQYV. CDR3 coding DNA: TGTGCCAGCAGCACCTATCAAACTAGCGGGGGGCCGAACTCCTACGAGCAGTACGTC.

To note about this clonotype: With the library built for alpha chains, this beta chain is off target and its frequency is not meaningful. This sequence joins TRBV12-3 or TRBV12-4 and TRBJ1-5, with D possibly matching TRBD1 (6 bases). The germline V and J ends were trimmed by 3 bases and 7 bases, with 10 bases remaining between them. The CDR3 is 13 residues long. The CDR3 here is CASSLGAGQPQHF. In DNA form, the CDR3 reads TGTGCCAGCAGTTTGGGGGCAGGACAGCCCCAGCATTTT.

By share, this clonotype ranks as medium-sized. Since the library was made to target alpha chains, this beta chain is a stray read and its abundance is not meaningful. The V call is TRBV5-1, the J call TRBJ2-5, with 7 bases that match TRBD1. Losses at the gene ends were 1 base for V and 0 bases for J; bases not matched to a gene: 3. Germline CDR1 and CDR2: SGHRS and YFSETQ. CDR3 length equals 15 residues. The CDR3 nucleotides are TGCGCCAGCAGCTTGCGACAGGGCCACCAAGAGACCCAGTACTTC. Its translation is CASSLRQGHQETQYF.

This clonotype showed up many times. Since the library was made to target alpha chains, this beta chain is a stray read and its abundance is not meaningful. The CDR3 here is CASSSTGGHSGANVLTF. CDR3 sequence (DNA): TGTGCCAGCAGCTCGACAGGGGGACACTCTGGGGCCAACGTCCTGACTTTC. This chain links TRBV7-9 with TRBJ2-6; 9 positions agree with TRBD1. V dropped 4 bases and J dropped 0; count of bases not matched to a gene: 4. CDR1 SEHNR and CDR2 FQNEAQ come from the germline V gene (reference sequence). This CDR3 comprises 17 residues.

In this sample, this clonotype turned up many times. This beta chain was picked up by a library intended for alpha chains and is off target, so its count carries little meaning. The V and J genes are TRBV27 and TRBJ1-2; D gene unclear. Between the trimmed V and J ends, which lost 2 bases and 4 bases, there was a span of 8 bases. CDR3 length: 13 residues. Germline CDR1 and CDR2: MNHEY and SMNVEV (reference sequence). In nucleotides, the CDR3 is TGTGCCAGCAGTTTAAACGCCGTCTATGGCTACACCTTC. Translating gives CASSLNAVYGYTF.

This clonotype is labeled as large. This beta chain is off target for a library built for alpha chains, so its abundance means little. CDR3 nucleotides: TGTGCCAGCAGTTACAACTCACAAGAGACCCAGTACTTC. Translation: CASSYNSQETQYF. J is TRBJ2-5 and V is TRBV6-6; D uncertain. V shed 2 bases and J shed 2 bases, with 6 bases lying between them. CDR1 MNHNY and CDR2 SVGAGI come from the germline V gene (reference sequence). This CDR3 comprises 13 residues.

This clonotype came up many times. This beta chain is off target for a library built for alpha chains, so its abundance means little. The chain has TRBV6-5 and TRBJ1-2, with 8 bases aligning to TRBD1. Per germline, CDR1 MNHEY and CDR2 SVGAGI. The CDR3 has 16 residues. V dropped 8 bases and J dropped 6; count of bases not matched to a gene: 17. CDR3 residues: CASVPGTGVFPNGYTF. The CDR3 DNA sequence: TGTGCCAGCGTTCCTGGGACAGGAGTATTTCCGAATGGCTACACCTTC.

This clonotype appeared many times. With the library built for alpha chains, this beta chain is off target and its frequency is not meaningful. This chain joins TRBV7-8 and TRBJ2-5, with 10 bases matching TRBD2. The J segment lost 6 bases and the V segment lost 0 bases, leaving 7 bases of the junction unmatched. CDR1 SGHVS and CDR2 FQNEAQ come from the germline V gene. The CDR3 runs to 16 residues. The CDR3 nucleotides are TGTGCCAGCAGCTTAGCGCCTAGCGGGAGTTCTAAGACCCAGTACTTC. Its translation: CASSLAPSGSSKTQYF. Together with reference TRBV7-8 and TRBJ2-5, the CDR3 gives the full variable domain: GAGVSQSPRYKVAKRGQDVALRCDPISGHVSLFWYQQALGQGPEFLTYFQNEAQLDKSGLPSDRFFAERPEGSVSTLKIQRTQQEDSAVYLCASSLAPSGSSKTQYFGPGTRLLVL.

This clonotype appeared many times. The library was designed around alpha chains, so this beta chain is a stray read whose abundance carries little weight. The chain employs TRBV29-1 and TRBJ2-2; the match to TRBD2 covers 7 bases. The CDR3 extends over 15 amino acids. CDR1 is SQVTM, CDR2 ANQGSEA, per germline. J lost 4 bases, V lost 6 bases, and 11 bases had no gene match. The CDR3 DNA follows: TGCAGCGTGGGCTCCAGCGGGATCGGCACCGGGGAGCTGTTTTTT. It yields the protein CSVGSSGIGTGELFF.

About this clonotype itself: In a library made to pick up alpha chains, this beta chain is a stray read with a size that means little. This chain connects TRBV7-3 to TRBJ2-5; 8 positions agree with TRBD1. V lost 0 bases, J lost 5 bases, and 8 bases stayed unmatched. Germline V gene sequence: CDR1 SGHTA, CDR2 FQGTGA. The length of the CDR3 is 16 residues. CDR3 residues: CASSLTGQGIGETQYF. The CDR3 DNA reads TGTGCCAGCAGCTTAACCGGACAGGGAATAGGGGAGACCCAGTACTTC.

This clonotype was seen many times. A library prepared for alpha chains yielded this beta chain as an off-target read; its size is of little meaning. The chain carries TRBV27 and TRBJ2-7; no reliable D call. Per germline, CDR1 MNHEY and CDR2 SMNVEV (reference sequence). CDR3 length equals 16 residues. Between the trimmed V and J ends, which lost 0 bases and 1 base, there was a span of 13 bases. In DNA form, the CDR3 reads TGTGCCAGCAGTTTATCGATTAATTTGCTATCCTACGAGCAGTACTTC. Translating gives CASSLSINLLSYEQYF.

Within the sample, this clonotype is medium-sized. As an off-target read in a library built for alpha chains, this beta chain has a frequency of little significance. The gene calls are TRBV27 and TRBJ1-1, with D perhaps TRBD1 (5 bases). V lost 0 bases and J 5 bases, leaving 13 bases between the germline ends. Germline V lookup: CDR1 MNHEY, CDR2 SMNVEV (reference sequence). The CDR3 is 15 residues long. CDR3 DNA sequence: TGTGCCAGCAGTTTATCGGCGCAGGGCCTTACTGAAGCTTTCTTT. This gives the protein CASSLSAQGLTEAFF.

In the case of this clonotype: This beta chain is off target for a library built for alpha chains, so its abundance means little. V usage is TRBV5-4 and J usage is TRBJ2-7; D gene uncertain. Germline V CDR1 and CDR2: SGHNT, YYREEE (reference sequence). The CDR3 spans 12 residues. The V gene lost 2 bases and the J gene lost 2 bases, with 5 bases spanning the gap. CDR3 in amino acids: CASSFSTYEQYF. DNA for the CDR3: TGTGCCAGCAGCTTCTCAACCTACGAGCAGTACTTC.

For this clonotype: This beta chain is off target for a library built for alpha chains, so its abundance means little. The CDR3 is CASSYQGVAEAFF. DNA of the CDR3: TGTGCCAGCAGTTACCAGGGGGTTGCTGAAGCTTTCTTT. J is TRBJ1-1 and V is TRBV6-1; 7 bases are a match to TRBD1. Trimming cost V 5 bases and J 6 bases; bases outside gene matches: 6. The germline V gene encodes CDR1 MNHNS and CDR2 SASEGT. This CDR3 has 13 residues.

This clonotype was picked up many times. The size of this beta chain means little, since it is a stray read in a library made for alpha chains. The J gene is TRBJ2-2, the V gene TRBV2; TRBD2 aligns across 13 bases. Trimming at V came to 4 bases and at J to 5 bases, leaving 13 bases not matched to a gene. CDR1 is SNHLY and CDR2 is FYNNEI in the germline V gene. CDR3 length: 19 residues. This CDR3 reads CASSAPFGLAGVRTGELFF. CDR3 bases: TGTGCCAGCAGTGCGCCTTTCGGACTAGCGGGAGTACGGACCGGGGAGCTGTTTTTT.